Listed here are 2 T cell receptor beta chains from one sample, sequenced in a study of blood T cell repertoires in COVID-19. Assay: immunoSEQ multiplex PCR; the TCRdb copy retains only in-frame clones and omits some. The table has more than 200,000 clones, over 75% seen once. Sequencing was done on a sample of peripheral blood. Source of these receptors: a middle-aged woman who had recovered from COVID-19.

V gene TRBV10-3 combines with J gene TRBJ2-7; TRBD1 aligns across 9 bases. Germline V gene lookup returns CDR1 ENHRY and CDR2 SYGVKD. After removal of 4 bases from V and 0 bases from J, the junction contained 1 base not matched to a gene. This CDR3 is 14 amino acids long. CDR3 loop: CAISGGQGSYEQYF. The CDR3 bases are TGTGCCATCAGTGGGGGACAGGGCTCCTACGAGCAGTACTTC.

The chain links TRBV5-4 to TRBJ2-5, with a tentative D call TRBD1 (5 bases). CDR1 and CDR2 (germline): SGHNT, YYREEE (reference sequence). The CDR3 runs 14 residues. V was pared by 0 bases and J by 2 bases, with 8 bases between. CDR3 residues: CASSLADSQETQYF. For the CDR3, the DNA is TGTGCCAGCAGCTTGGCCGACAGTCAAGAGACCCAGTACTTC.